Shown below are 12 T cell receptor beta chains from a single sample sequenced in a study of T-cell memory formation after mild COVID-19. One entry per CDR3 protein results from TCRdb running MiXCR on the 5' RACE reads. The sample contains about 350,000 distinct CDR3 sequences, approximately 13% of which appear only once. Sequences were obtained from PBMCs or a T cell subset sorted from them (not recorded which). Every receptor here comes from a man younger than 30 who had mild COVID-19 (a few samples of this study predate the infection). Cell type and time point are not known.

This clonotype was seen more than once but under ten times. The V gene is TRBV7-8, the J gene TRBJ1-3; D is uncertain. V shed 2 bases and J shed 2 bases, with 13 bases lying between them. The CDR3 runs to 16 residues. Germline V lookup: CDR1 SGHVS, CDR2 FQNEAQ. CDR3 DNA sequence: TGTGCCAGCAGCTTATTTGAAGGCCCCGCTGGAAACACCATATATTTT. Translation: CASSLFEGPAGNTIYF.

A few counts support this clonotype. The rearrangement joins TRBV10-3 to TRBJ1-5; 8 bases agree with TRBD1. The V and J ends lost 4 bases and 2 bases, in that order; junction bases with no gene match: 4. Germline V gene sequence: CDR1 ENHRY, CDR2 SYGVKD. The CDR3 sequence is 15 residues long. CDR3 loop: CAISGPGQGNQPQHF. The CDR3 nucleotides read TGTGCCATCAGTGGGCCGGGACAGGGCAATCAGCCCCAGCATTTT.

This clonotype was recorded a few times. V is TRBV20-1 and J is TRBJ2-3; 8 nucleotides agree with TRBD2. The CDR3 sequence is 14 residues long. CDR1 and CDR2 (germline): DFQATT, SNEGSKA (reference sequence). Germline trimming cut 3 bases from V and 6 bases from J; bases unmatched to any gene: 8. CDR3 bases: TGCAGTGCTAGTGGTCGGGGGGGCCCCGATACGCAGTATTTT. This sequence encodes CSASGRGGPDTQYF.

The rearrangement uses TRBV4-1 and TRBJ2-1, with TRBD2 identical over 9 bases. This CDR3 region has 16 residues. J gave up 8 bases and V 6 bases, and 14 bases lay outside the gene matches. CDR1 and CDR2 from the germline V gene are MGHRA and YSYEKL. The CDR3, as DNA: TGCGCCAGCAGGCATGAAGCCGGCGGGGGGGCATATGAGCAGTTCTTC. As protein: CASRHEAGGGAYEQFF.

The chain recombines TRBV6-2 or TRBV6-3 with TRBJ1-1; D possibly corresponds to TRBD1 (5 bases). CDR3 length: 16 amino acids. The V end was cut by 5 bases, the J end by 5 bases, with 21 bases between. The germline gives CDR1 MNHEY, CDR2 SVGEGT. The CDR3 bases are TGTGCCAGCAGTCGGGGACCGCGAGTGGTGGGAACTGAAGCTTTCTTT. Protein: CASSRGPRVVGTEAFF.

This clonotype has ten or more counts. CDR3 nucleotides: TGTGCCAGTAGTATAGCCGGACAGGGAAAAGCTTTCTTT. It encodes CASSIAGQGKAFF. The J gene is TRBJ1-1, the V gene TRBV19; 8 positions agree with TRBD1. The CDR3 extends over 13 amino acids. Germline values: CDR1 LNHDA, CDR2 SQIVND (reference sequence). With V trimmed by 1 base and J by 9 bases, 4 bases remained unmatched.

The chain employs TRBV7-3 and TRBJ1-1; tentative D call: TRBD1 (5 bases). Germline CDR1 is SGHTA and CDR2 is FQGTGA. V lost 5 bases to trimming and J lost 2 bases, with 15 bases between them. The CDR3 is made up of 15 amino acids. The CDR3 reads CASSQTADRNTEAFF. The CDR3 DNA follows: TGTGCCAGCAGCCAGACAGCTGACCGTAACACTGAAGCTTTCTTT.

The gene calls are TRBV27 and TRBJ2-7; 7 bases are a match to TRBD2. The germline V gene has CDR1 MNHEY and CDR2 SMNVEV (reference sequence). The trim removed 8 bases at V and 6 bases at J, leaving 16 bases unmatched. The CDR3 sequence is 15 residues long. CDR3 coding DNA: TGTGCCAGCTCCTTTCGGCCGGGCGGGGAGGGCGAGCAGTACTTC. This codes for CASSFRPGGEGEQYF.

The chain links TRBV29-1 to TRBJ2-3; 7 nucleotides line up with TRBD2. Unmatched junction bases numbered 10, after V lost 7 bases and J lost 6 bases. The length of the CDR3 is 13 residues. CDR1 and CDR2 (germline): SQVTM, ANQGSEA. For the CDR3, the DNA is TGCAGCGCTAGAATAGCGGGCAGCGATACGCAGTATTTT. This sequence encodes CSARIAGSDTQYF.

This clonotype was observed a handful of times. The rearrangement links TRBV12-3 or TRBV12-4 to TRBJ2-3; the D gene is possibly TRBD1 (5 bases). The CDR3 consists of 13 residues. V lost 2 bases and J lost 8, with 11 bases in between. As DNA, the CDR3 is TGTGCCAGCAGTTTACAGGGAACCGGTACGCAGTATTTT. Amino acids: CASSLQGTGTQYF.

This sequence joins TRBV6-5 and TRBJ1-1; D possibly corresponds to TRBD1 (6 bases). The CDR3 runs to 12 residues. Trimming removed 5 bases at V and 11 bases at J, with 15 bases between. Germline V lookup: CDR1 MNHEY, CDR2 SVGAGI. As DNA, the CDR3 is TGTGCCAGCAGTCCTACAGGGTGGACGGCTTTCTTT. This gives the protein CASSPTGWTAFF.

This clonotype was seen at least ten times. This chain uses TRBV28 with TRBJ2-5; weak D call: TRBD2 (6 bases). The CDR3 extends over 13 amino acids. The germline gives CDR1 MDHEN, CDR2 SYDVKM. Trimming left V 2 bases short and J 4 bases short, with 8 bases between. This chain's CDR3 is CASSLNGGETQYF. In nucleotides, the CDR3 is TGTGCCAGCAGTTTAAACGGGGGAGAGACCCAGTACTTC. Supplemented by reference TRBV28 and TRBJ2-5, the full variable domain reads DVKVTQSSRYLVKRTGEKVFLECVQDMDHENMFWYRQDPGLGLRLIYFSYDVKMKEKGDIPEGYSVSREKKERFSLILESASTNQTSMYLCASSLNGGETQYFGPGTRLLVL.